This TCR beta chain was recorded in a study of identical twins (dated by TCRdb to about 2016). Background on the whole study: The study deep-sequenced TCR alpha and beta repertoires from monozygotic twins, unrelated adults of various ages and cord blood to test whether fetal clonotypes persist. To rule out contamination, the twin experiments were replicated at different times with different library preparation protocols.

Only healthy Caucasian donors were included. The twin cohort consisted of three pairs of female monozygotic twins, all aged 18 to 29 years. Positive isolation kits from Invitrogen were used to isolate the CD4+ and CD8+ T cell populations. Remarks on this clonotype: What antigen it recognizes has not been identified. Base-call qualities are not available, and no considerably larger clone is one nucleotide away.

Libraries were made using 5' RACE. Sequencing relied on an Illumina HiSeq 2000. A universal primer binding site was added through template switching, and the final cDNA carried a unique molecular identifier so that TCR cDNA molecules could be counted accurately. Specific primers in the conserved constant-segment region were used to synthesize first-strand cDNA for the TCR alpha and beta chains. To control for contamination, every cDNA library was double barcoded, receiving both a SMART-Mk sample barcode and Illumina barcodes. Two successive PCR steps introduced TruSeq adapter sequences along with Illumina sample barcodes. The Illumina HiSeq platform was used with custom primers to sequence TCR alpha and beta cDNA libraries. In the authors' own workflow: MiGEC processed the raw reads to extract unique molecular identifiers, while MiXCR was used to determine the CDR3 positions. Recombination models were inferred per individual with the repgenHMM and IGoR tools using an EM algorithm. Shared clonotypes were analyzed with the tcR package in R, and sharing was normalized by the product of cloneset sizes. Out-of-frame nonproductive sequences were analyzed to study raw recombination free of thymic and clonal selection effects. TCRdb reanalyzed the raw reads on its own, using fastp at Q25 for trimming and MiXCR for clone calling, and kept in-frame beta chains. When rows share a CDR3 protein, they turn into one entry using the most common DNA and genes. The V and J calls were determined by TCRdb, not by the authors. The sample table records 450,000 to 650,000 distinct CDR3 sequences; roughly 15% of these occur just once. The biggest ten clones account for 0.35% to 0.45% of the sample.

Reading the germline V gene gives CDR1 MDHEN and CDR2 SYDVKM. Trimming at the junction amounts to 1 base on V and 0 bases on J, and the germline ends lie 12 bases apart. The CDR3 measures 17 amino acids from cysteine to phenylalanine. Only the CDR3 DNA is retained, 51 bases long and in frame from the first base. Study-wide findings and limitations: Compared with coincidental sharing between unrelated individuals, out-of-frame TCR alpha sequences shared between twins showed an excess of sequences with low generation probability. Conclusions relied on cross-sectional statistical analysis, since the same donors could not be followed over many years. In monozygotic twins, recombination models systematically underestimated out-of-frame TCR alpha sharing, but the models matched the sharing seen between unrelated individuals. Invariant T cells such as MAIT and iNKT could partly confound zero-insertion analyses, though diverse VJ usage argued against this for most clonotypes. Excess twin sharing in beta out-of-frame sequences was weaker because fewer shared sequences lowered the signal-to-noise ratio. Fewer insertions were carried by abundant cord blood beta clonotypes; a weaker similar trend was observed in young adult naive repertoires, while no such trend was observed in memory repertoires.

In addition, the sample was reused for a study of yellow fever vaccine responses in identical twins. As described in the second report: The T cell response to vaccination in identical twins was reported by the authors to appear partly convergent and partly personalized. Focusing on identical twins, the study followed the T cell clones that responded to the vaccine, and did so with precision.

This chain joins TRBV28 to TRBJ2-2; TRBD2 could be the D gene, as 5 bases match. The receptor was isolated from a woman younger than 30 in good health. The source material was CD4+ T cells sorted from blood. The CDR3 protein: CASSLFGGTANTGELFF. In nucleotides, the sequence is TGTGCCAGCAGTTTATTCGGAGGAACTGCGAACACCGGGGAGCTGTTTTTT.